This T cell receptor beta chain was recorded in a study of cytotoxic CD8 clonotypes in ibrutinib-treated CLL. Study-level results: There were few public clonotypes, and on treatment they contracted or stayed stable. For progressing versus sustained-remission patients, sampling times were not the same.

Target depth was 1 in 200,000 to 1 in 1 million T cells, about 10x per clonotype. TCRdb keeps only in-frame clones here, not all; method: immunoSEQ multiplex PCR. The table includes fewer than 25,000 clones, 65% to 75% detected once. In the case of this clone: What it binds is unknown.

This CDR3 has 13 residues. Germline V gene lookup returns CDR1 MNHEY and CDR2 SMNVEV (reference sequence). V was trimmed by 5 bases and J by 3 bases, leaving 8 bases between them. This chain links TRBV27 with TRBJ1-3, with a tentative D call TRBD1 (6 bases). The sample was PBMCs, taken after 24 months of ibrutinib treatment. The source is a human donor with chronic lymphocytic leukemia. The CDR3 DNA reads as TGTGCCAGCAGTAACAGGGTTGGAAACACCATATATTTT. Its translation: CASSNRVGNTIYF.